The 7 T cell receptor beta chains given below trace back to one sample, sequenced in a study of low-dose radiotherapy and immunotherapy resistance in tumors. The time point was: after trial treatment. The treatment: LDRT plus nivolumab, ipilimumab, low-dose cyclophosphamide and aspirin (RACIN trial). Alpha and beta chains were covered, as first-strand cDNA relied on TRAV- and TRBV-specific primers. With a constant-region primer and a V-primer adapter, TCRs were subjected to roughly 18 PCR cycles of amplification. TCRdb itself ran the reads through MiXCR, one entry per CDR3 protein. The sample has roughly 100,000 distinct CDR3 sequences; less than 25% are singletons. The sequencing here drew on PBMCs, taken after low-dose radiotherapy plus immunotherapy. Source of these receptors: a female donor with ovarian cancer.

This clonotype has at least ten counts. The rearrangement links TRBV28 to TRBJ2-7; 7 nucleotides align to TRBD2. Per the germline V gene, CDR1 is MDHEN and CDR2 is SYDVKM. V was pared by 5 bases and J by 4 bases, with 17 bases of the junction left unmatched. The CDR3 length is 17 residues. This chain's CDR3 is CASSPLLRASGRYEQYF. For the CDR3, the DNA is TGTGCCAGCAGTCCTTTATTACGGGCCTCCGGGAGGTACGAGCAGTACTTC.

V usage is TRBV10-3 and J usage is TRBJ2-2, with a weak D call TRBD1 (6 bases). In germline, CDR1 is ENHRY, CDR2 SYGVKD. The V gene lost 4 bases and the J gene lost 5 bases, with 11 bases spanning the gap. The CDR3 runs 14 residues. The CDR3 region is CAISAAQGTGELFF. The CDR3 DNA sequence: TGTGCCATCAGTGCGGCCCAGGGGACCGGGGAGCTGTTTTTT.

This clonotype was counted at least ten times. The chain joins TRBV7-2 to TRBJ2-3, with 13 bases lining up with TRBD2. The CDR3 has 16 residues. Germline V gene data show CDR1 as SGHTA and CDR2 as FQGNSA. J was trimmed by 6 bases and V by 4 bases; bases with no gene match: 7. As DNA, the CDR3 is TGTGCCAGCAGCTCGGGACTAGCGGGGTACCTTGATACGCAGTATTTT. The encoded protein is CASSSGLAGYLDTQYF. The full variable domain, completed using reference TRBV7-2 and TRBJ2-3, is GAGVSQSPSNKVTEKGKDVELRCDPISGHTALYWYRQSLGQGLEFLIYFQGNSAPDKSGLPSDRFSAERTGGSVSTLTIQRTQQEDSAVYLCASSSGLAGYLDTQYFGPGTRLTVL.

This clonotype has ten or more counts. The gene calls are TRBV19 and TRBJ2-7, with 7 bases matching TRBD1. Germline CDR1 reads LNHDA; CDR2 reads SQIVND (reference sequence). The CDR3 sequence is 17 residues long. V was pared by 4 bases and J by 7 bases, with 19 bases of the junction left unmatched. The DNA of the CDR3 is TGTGCCAGTAGTACTCGACAGGGATCCCTAGGTCTCGGTGAGCAGTACTTC. Its protein product is CASSTRQGSLGLGEQYF. The complete variable domain, with remaining parts taken from reference TRBV19 and TRBJ2-7, reads DGGITQSPKYLFRKEGQNVTLSCEQNLNHDAMYWYRQDPGQGLRLIYYSQIVNDFQKGDIAEGYSVSREKKESFPLTVTSAQKNPTAFYLCASSTRQGSLGLGEQYFGPGTRLTVT.

Ten or more counts support this clonotype. The chain links TRBV2 to TRBJ1-2; TRBD1 matches at 7 bases. In germline, CDR1 is SNHLY, CDR2 FYNNEI. The CDR3 runs to 13 residues. Germline trimming cut 9 bases from V and 2 bases from J; bases unmatched to any gene: 6. Here the CDR3 reads CARRETGNYGYTF. CDR3 DNA: TGTGCCAGGAGGGAGACAGGGAACTATGGCTACACCTTC.

Ten or more counts support this clonotype. J is TRBJ2-7 and V is TRBV19; 7 nucleotides align to TRBD1. Looked up from germline, CDR1 is LNHDA and CDR2 is SQIVND (reference sequence). This CDR3 has 15 residues. J gave up 2 bases and V 0 bases, and 4 bases lay outside the gene matches. In nucleotides, the CDR3 is TGTGCCAGTAGTATAGAGGGCAGGGGGACCTACGAGCAGTACTTC. Protein: CASSIEGRGTYEQYF.

This clonotype has at least ten counts. The gene calls are TRBV7-9 and TRBJ2-3, with 13 bases aligning to TRBD2. Losses at the gene ends were 4 bases for V and 6 bases for J; bases not matched to a gene: 4. This CDR3 region has 15 residues. Germline lookup yields CDR1 SEHNR and CDR2 FQNEAQ (reference sequence). CDR3 protein: CASSYTSGRVDTQYF. CDR3 coding DNA: TGTGCCAGCAGCTATACTAGCGGGAGGGTTGATACGCAGTATTTT.